This T cell receptor beta chain comes out of a study of blood T cell repertoires in COVID-19. TCRdb's table, derived via immunoSEQ multiplex PCR, lists solely in-frame clones and lacks some. The table has 65,000 to 90,000 clones, around 91% seen once; the top ten hold roughly 6%. What was sequenced was peripheral blood. This clonotype was obtained from a human donor in a cohort sampled during active COVID-19.

CDR3 in DNA: TGTGCCAGCAGCCAAGATGATGGCAGAAAACAGGGCTACACCTTC. Encoded protein: CASSQDDGRKQGYTF. The chain is built from TRBV3-1 (or the pseudogene TRBV3-2) and TRBJ1-2, with no clear D. Trimming shortened V by 0 bases and J by 8 bases, and 16 bases separated the two germline ends. The CDR3 is made up of 15 amino acids. Germline CDR1 LGHDT, CDR2 YNNKEL (reference sequence).